Each of the 13 T cell receptor beta chains below was sequenced from the same sample in a study of T-cell reconstitution after alpha-beta-depleted transplantation in children. During its preparation, the TCRbeta library received unique molecular identifiers. MiXCR was run by TCRdb on the PCR reads, yielding one entry per CDR3 protein. The sample has 700,000 to 950,000 distinct CDR3 sequences; roughly 15% are singletons. Here the sequenced sample was PBMCs, mostly from graft donor cells, taken 360 days after TCRalphabeta/CD19-depleted stem cell transplant. These receptors were obtained from a male patient aged 10-17 years who had a stem cell transplant for acute lymphoblastic leukemia, so the T cells may come from the graft donor.

This clonotype showed up just a few times. The genes are TRBV9 and TRBJ2-1; D not certain. Germline CDR1 and CDR2: SGDLS and YYNGEE. V was trimmed by 4 bases and J by 0 bases, leaving 14 bases between them. The length of the CDR3 is 16 residues. CDR3 sequence reads: CASSPLVRSSYNEQFF. In DNA, the CDR3 is TGTGCCAGCAGCCCGTTGGTGAGGAGCTCCTACAATGAGCAGTTCTTC.

The chain recombines TRBV12-3 or TRBV12-4 with TRBJ1-2; no clear D gene. The CDR3 contains 16 residues. Trimming cost V 1 base and J 2 bases, with 14 bases left between them. The CDR3 reads CASSLGPSQPNYGYTF. The CDR3 DNA follows: TGTGCCAGCAGTTTAGGACCCAGCCAGCCCAACTATGGCTACACCTTC.

The chain is built from TRBV20-1 and TRBJ2-1; no definite D call. The CDR3 sequence is 11 residues long. With 0 bases removed from V and 8 bases from J, the gap between germline ends came to 5 bases. Germline-derived CDR1 and CDR2 are DFQATT and SNEGSKA (reference sequence). The CDR3 DNA reads as TGCAGTGCTAGAGAGGACGATGAGCAGTTCTTC. Translation: CSAREDDEQFF.

This clonotype was counted at least ten times. V gene TRBV12-3 or TRBV12-4 combines with J gene TRBJ2-7; D possibly corresponds to TRBD2 (6 bases). V lost 5 bases and J 6 bases, leaving 17 bases between the germline ends. The CDR3 loop spans 14 amino acids. Here the CDR3 reads CASSPPREEGEQYF. CDR3 nucleotide sequence: TGTGCCAGCAGTCCTCCCAGGGAGGAAGGCGAGCAGTACTTC.

V usage is TRBV12-3 or TRBV12-4 and J usage is TRBJ2-3; TRBD2 matches at 7 bases. The CDR3 has 14 amino acids. V lost 3 bases to trimming and J lost 6 bases; unmatched junction nucleotides: 6. The CDR3 DNA is TGTGCCAGCAGTTTCGGGGGGAGACTGGATACGCAGTATTTT. It specifies CASSFGGRLDTQYF.

This clonotype has only a few counts. J is TRBJ1-2 and V is TRBV4-1; 7 bases align to TRBD1. Germline CDR1 reads MGHRA; CDR2 reads YSYEKL. V gave up 1 base and J gave up 4 bases; unmatched junction bases: 3. CDR3 length: 14 amino acids. The CDR3 spells CASSQGGQTYGYTF. CDR3 DNA sequence: TGCGCCAGCAGCCAAGGGGGACAGACCTATGGCTACACCTTC.

The sample holds many counts of this clonotype. The chain combines TRBV4-1 with TRBJ2-1; D not resolved. The V and J ends lost 0 bases and 4 bases respectively, with 16 bases between them. Germline lookup yields CDR1 MGHRA and CDR2 YSYEKL. The CDR3 has 17 residues. CDR3 loop: CASSQDSSRPLYNEQFF. Written as DNA, the CDR3 is TGCGCCAGCAGCCAAGATAGCTCCAGGCCCTTATACAATGAGCAGTTCTTC.

The chain recombines TRBV4-1 with TRBJ2-7; 9 bases are shared with TRBD1. Trimming took 4 bases from V and 0 from J; bases not matched to a gene: 13. Germline V gene lookup returns CDR1 MGHRA and CDR2 YSYEKL. The CDR3 spans 18 residues. In DNA, the CDR3 is TGCGCCAGCAGCCCAACCCCGGGACAGGGACCATTCTCCTACGAGCAGTACTTC. Protein: CASSPTPGQGPFSYEQYF.

This clonotype was counted many times. V and J are TRBV10-3 and TRBJ2-6; no clear D. Germline CDR1 reads ENHRY; CDR2 reads SYGVKD. The CDR3 spans 17 residues. Trimming removed 7 bases at V and 0 bases at J, with 16 bases between. This chain's CDR3 is CAINGRSDLSGANVLTF. The CDR3 region has the DNA TGTGCCATCAACGGACGGAGTGACCTCTCTGGGGCCAACGTCCTGACTTTC.

This chain links TRBV2 with TRBJ2-6; TRBD1 aligns across 9 bases. CDR3 length equals 16 residues. V shed 6 bases and J 4 bases; nucleotides not matched to a gene: 7. From germline, CDR1 is SNHLY and CDR2 FYNNEI. The chain's CDR3 is CASRGDRETGANVLTF. The CDR3 DNA is TGTGCCAGCAGGGGGGACAGGGAAACGGGGGCCAACGTCCTGACTTTC.

This clonotype was seen only a few times. The chain has TRBV9 and TRBJ1-1; D unclear. The CDR3 has 12 residues. The germline V gene encodes CDR1 SGDLS and CDR2 YYNGEE. Trimming removed 4 bases from V and 4 bases from J, with 8 bases in between. CDR3 bases: TGTGCCAGCAGCCCGAGTAGCACTGAAGCTTTCTTT. This gives the protein CASSPSSTEAFF. Drawing the rest from reference TRBV9 and TRBJ1-1, the complete variable domain is DSGVTQTPKHLITATGQRVTLRCSPRSGDLSVYWYQQSLDQGLQFLIQYYNGEERAKGNILERFSAQQFPDLHSELNLSSLELGDSALYFCASSPSSTEAFFGQGTRLTVV.

There are a few counts of this clonotype. The chain is built from TRBV29-1 and TRBJ2-7; 7 bases map to TRBD2. The CDR3 has 14 residues. From germline, CDR1 is SQVTM and CDR2 ANQGSEA. The J segment lost 6 bases and the V segment lost 6 bases, leaving 14 bases of the junction unmatched. The DNA for the CDR3 is TGCAGCGTCCCTGTAGCGGGTCCGATGGGCGAGCAGTACTTC. It is translated as CSVPVAGPMGEQYF.

Worth noting for this clonotype: Compared with germline, one end of the junction differs, possibly owing to a read error. The chain carries TRBV12-3 or TRBV12-4 and TRBJ2-1; 7 bases line up with TRBD2. This CDR3 region has 13 residues. The CDR3 reads CASSLGLAVRCSF. The CDR3 coding sequence is TGTGCCAGCAGTTTAGGGCTAGCGGTCCGTTGTAGCTTC.